This TCR beta chain was recovered during a study of blood T cell repertoires in COVID-19. Study details: Whether acute or convalescent, the COVID-19 samples came from the United States, Italy and Spain. The analysed material was cDNA or gDNA that came from T cells, B-cell-depleted T cells, or PBMCs.

Per the original data handling: By means of reference gene primer amplification, nucleated cell counts were estimated. Generated by immunoSEQ multiplex PCR, the TCRdb table keeps only in-frame clones and is missing some. D and trimming come from the DNA, and the V and J calls and clone size come from that table. In the table there are 150,000 or so clones, 87% of which are singletons. CDR1 LNHNV and CDR2 YYDKDF come from the germline V gene (reference sequence). There are 13 residues in the CDR3. J lost 1 base, V lost 8 bases, and 2 bases had no gene match. This receptor was identified in a human donor in a cohort sampled during active COVID-19. The sequencing sample was made of peripheral blood. V and J are TRBV15 and TRBJ2-5; 9 bases align to TRBD2. CDR3 residues: CATAGGFQETQYF. CDR3 DNA sequence: TGTGCCACCGCGGGGGGGTTCCAAGAGACCCAGTACTTC.